This is a list of T cell receptor beta chains from one sample in a study of beta chain features in type 1 diabetes. Using immunoSEQ multiplex PCR, the repertoire was profiled, and TCRdb retains in-frame clones only, with some absent. The sample contains about 900,000 clones, roughly a sixth of which appear only once. Sequencing was carried out using naive CD4+ T cells from blood. These receptors originate from a woman aged 18 to 35 in good health. Both conserved end residues are part of each CDR3. A D gene is named only where the DNA matches it firmly. Part of the rows lack a size; the others show once, few, many or a class for expanded clones.

v_gene: TRBV28
j_gene: TRBJ2-7
d_gene: TRBD2
abundance: few
CDR3aa: CASSGGSGRAHQQYF
CDR3nt: TGTGCCAGCAGTGGGGGCAGCGGGAGGGCCCACCAGCAGTACTTC

v_gene: TRBV4-2
j_gene: TRBJ2-2
d_gene: TRBD1
abundance: -
CDR3aa: CASSRDQGAGELFF
CDR3nt: TGTGCCAGCAGCCGGGACCAGGGGGCCGGGGAGCTGTTTTTT

v_gene: TRBV2
j_gene: TRBJ2-5
d_gene: -
abundance: -
CDR3aa: CASSGQFQETQYF
CDR3nt: TGTGCCAGCAGTGGACAGTTTCAAGAGACCCAGTACTTC

v_gene: TRBV28
j_gene: TRBJ2-4
d_gene: -
abundance: -
CDR3aa: CASSPALVWENIQYF
CDR3nt: TGTGCCAGCAGTCCCGCACTAGTTTGGGAAAACATTCAGTACTTC

v_gene: TRBV28
j_gene: TRBJ2-1
d_gene: TRBD2
abundance: -
CDR3aa: CASSLWGGRAPYNEQFF
CDR3nt: TGTGCCAGCAGTCTCTGGGGCGGGAGGGCCCCCTACAATGAGCAGTTCTTC

v_gene: TRBV4-2
j_gene: TRBJ2-7
d_gene: TRBD2
abundance: -
CDR3aa: CASSPGGVAGVHEQYF
CDR3nt: TGTGCCAGCAGCCCCGGAGGGGTAGCGGGAGTTCACGAGCAGTACTTC

v_gene: TRBV28
j_gene: TRBJ2-4
d_gene: TRBD2
abundance: -
CDR3aa: CASSPGGKNIQYF
CDR3nt: TGTGCCAGCAGTCCGGGAGGGAAAAACATTCAGTACTTC

v_gene: TRBV19
j_gene: TRBJ2-3
d_gene: TRBD1
abundance: few
CDR3aa: CASSTDRGRLTSATQYF
CDR3nt: TGTGCCAGTAGTACGGACAGGGGGCGACTGACGTCGGCTACGCAGTATTTT

v_gene: TRBV2
j_gene: TRBJ1-2
d_gene: -
abundance: few
CDR3aa: CASTQINGYTF
CDR3nt: TGTGCCAGCACCCAGATAAACGGCTACACCTTC

v_gene: TRBV7-6
j_gene: TRBJ2-5
d_gene: TRBD2
abundance: -
CDR3aa: CASSLGGGPETQYF
CDR3nt: TGTGCCAGCAGCTTAGGGGGAGGGCCGGAGACCCAGTACTTC

v_gene: TRBV5-1
j_gene: TRBJ1-5
d_gene: TRBD1
abundance: few
CDR3aa: CASSLDGTGDLPQHF
CDR3nt: TGCGCCAGCAGCTTGGACGGGACAGGGGATTTGCCCCAGCATTTT

v_gene: TRBV7-9
j_gene: TRBJ2-1
d_gene: TRBD2
abundance: -
CDR3aa: CASSHGTSGRYDNEQFF
CDR3nt: TGTGCCAGCAGCCACGGGACTAGCGGGAGGTACGACAATGAGCAGTTCTTC

v_gene: TRBV7-9
j_gene: TRBJ2-2
d_gene: TRBD2
abundance: few
CDR3aa: CASSRAAGVAGELFF
CDR3nt: TGTGCCAGCAGCCGCGCGGCGGGAGTAGCCGGGGAGCTGTTTTTT

v_gene: TRBV7-2
j_gene: TRBJ2-3
d_gene: -
abundance: few
CDR3aa: CASSLSTAHSDTQYF
CDR3nt: TGTGCCAGCAGCTTAAGTACTGCCCATTCAGATACGCAGTATTTT

v_gene: TRBV7-2
j_gene: TRBJ2-4
d_gene: -
abundance: -
CDR3aa: CASSRGGLLLAKNIQYF
CDR3nt: TGTGCCAGCAGCCGGGGCGGCCTGTTATTAGCCAAAAACATTCAGTACTTC

v_gene: TRBV6-6
j_gene: TRBJ2-1
d_gene: -
abundance: -
CDR3aa: CASSLNSGYTYNEQFF
CDR3nt: TGTGCCAGCAGCTTAAATAGCGGCTATACCTACAATGAGCAGTTCTTC